This TCR beta chain was sequenced for a study of blood T cell repertoires in COVID-19 (TCRdb year 2020). With respect to the entire study: The collaborator samples originated in the United States, Italy and Spain and spanned the acute and convalescent phases of COVID-19. Subjects who had been exposed to COVID-19, were actively infected with it, or had recovered from it provided the deeply sampled blood TCRbeta repertoires that made up the dataset. Samples came from the ongoing ImmuneRACE study (first 160 participants) plus 1,254 subjects from 6 global collaborators. The prospective study material was composed of cDNA or gDNA derived from T cells, B-cell-depleted T cells, or PBMCs. The sample metadata nearly always contained a de-identified subject ID, COVID-19 status, age in years and sex. Where available, HLA class I and class II types were taken from metadata supplied by the sample provider and were not determined by assay-based typing. The repertoires were released in a freely available public database meant as a resource for research on the immune response to SARS-CoV-2.

Trimming costs V 6 bases and J 5 bases, and their ends lie 8 bases apart. From cysteine to valine, the CDR3 is 11 amino acids long. The CDR3 DNA has 33 bases and is translated from base 1. The germline V gene sets CDR1 to ENHRY and CDR2 to SYGVKD. Worth noting for this clone: No antigen is known for it. Base qualities are not at hand, and no much larger clone is one base apart.

What the work shows at the level of the full study, not this receptor alone: How much clinical and demographic metadata was included differed by source and by participant, and the metadata was provided uncurated.

Collaborating institutions collected whole blood in K2EDTA tubes following their own protocols. Collaborator samples were shipped for TCRbeta analysis as frozen whole blood, isolated PBMCs, or DNA extracted from either sample type. TCRbeta CDR3 regions were amplified from genomic DNA by means of the immunoSEQ Assay, a bias-controlled multiplex PCR. In the paper's pipeline: The number of nucleated cells in each sample was estimated from the amplification of reference gene primers within the assay. Sequence reads were collapsed and filtered to measure the absolute abundance of every unique TCRbeta CDR3 rearrangement. For each sample, productive Simpson clonality was calculated as the square root of Simpson's diversity index across productive rearrangements. Not all clones reach the TCRdb copy of this immuneACCESS table, which keeps in-frame sequences only. Checked studies attribute under half of the gap to unresolved V genes and leave the rest unexplained. V and J calls and clone size are as listed in that table; D and trimming were resolved from the DNA. The table for this sample lists about 330,000 clones; over 70% of them were counted only once. The ten biggest clones cover approximately 1.1% of the sample.

The source material was peripheral blood. Recombination joined TRBV10-3 with TRBJ2-7, and possibly TRBD1, on 6 matching bases. The sequence derives from a woman aged 50 to 60 with acute or convalescent COVID-19. The CDR3 in this case is CAIRGAHEQYV. The sequence in DNA is TGTGCCATCAGGGGGGCGCACGAGCAGTACGTC.